This T cell receptor beta chain was observed in a study of blood T cell repertoires in COVID-19. Assay: immunoSEQ multiplex PCR; the TCRdb copy retains only in-frame clones and omits some. The table shows under 100,000 clones, with 65% to 85% occurring only once. CDR3 length equals 14 residues. The V end lost 0 bases, the J end lost 7 bases, and 13 bases lay between the germline ends. Germline V CDR1 and CDR2: SGDLS, YYNGEE. V is TRBV9 and J is TRBJ1-2; possible D gene TRBD1, 5 bases. Sequenced material: peripheral blood. The receptor comes from a man older than 75 with active or convalescent COVID-19. The CDR3 bases are TGTGCCAGCAGCGTAGCTACAGGAGGGAGTGGCTACACCTTC. Residues: CASSVATGGSGYTF.